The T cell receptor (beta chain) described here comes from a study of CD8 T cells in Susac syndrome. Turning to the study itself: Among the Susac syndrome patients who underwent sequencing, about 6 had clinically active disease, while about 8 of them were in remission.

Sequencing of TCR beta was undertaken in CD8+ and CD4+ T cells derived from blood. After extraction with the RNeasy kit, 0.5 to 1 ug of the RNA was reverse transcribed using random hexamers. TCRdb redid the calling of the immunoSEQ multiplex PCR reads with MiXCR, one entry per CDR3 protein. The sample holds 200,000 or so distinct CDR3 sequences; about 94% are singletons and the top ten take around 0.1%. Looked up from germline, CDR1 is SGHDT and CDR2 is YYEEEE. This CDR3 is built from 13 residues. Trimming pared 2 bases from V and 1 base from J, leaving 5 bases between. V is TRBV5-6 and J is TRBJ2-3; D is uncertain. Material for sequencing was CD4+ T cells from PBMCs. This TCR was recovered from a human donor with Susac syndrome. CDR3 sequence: CASSFHRTDTQYF. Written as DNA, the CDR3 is TGTGCCAGCAGCTTTCATCGCACAGATACGCAGTATTTT.